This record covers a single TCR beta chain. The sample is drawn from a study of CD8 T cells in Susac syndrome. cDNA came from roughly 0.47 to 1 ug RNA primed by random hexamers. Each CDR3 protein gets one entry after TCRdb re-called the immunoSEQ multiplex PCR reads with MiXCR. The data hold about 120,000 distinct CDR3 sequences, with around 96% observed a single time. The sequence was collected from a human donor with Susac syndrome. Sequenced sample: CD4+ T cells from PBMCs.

The chain's CDR3 is CASMLTASYEQYF. CDR3 DNA: TGTGCCAGCATGTTGACAGCTTCCTACGAGCAGTACTTC. V gene TRBV2 combines with J gene TRBJ2-7; TRBD1 is a possible D gene (5 bases). The CDR3 loop spans 13 amino acids. V was shortened by 7 bases and J by 1 base, with 11 bases between the two germline ends. The germline V gene has CDR1 SNHLY and CDR2 FYNNEI.